This T cell receptor (beta chain) was observed in a study of blood T cells in healthy people across ages. This clonotype has more than one count but fewer than ten. A J-beta primer mix and a sample-barcoded 5' primer were used in a second PCR of about 7 to 12 cycles. TCRdb itself ran the 5' RACE reads through MiXCR, one entry per CDR3 protein. This table has more than 750,000 distinct CDR3 sequences, almost 30% appearing once. The V and J ends lost 4 bases and 4 bases respectively, with 9 bases between them. CDR1 and CDR2 from the germline V gene are SGHRS and YFSETQ. The CDR3 extends over 13 amino acids. These sequences were also reported in another study, on T cells of mothers and their children. That paper notes: Maternal samples each gave over 9 million TCR beta CDR3 reads, and child samples about 3 million each.

V is TRBV5-1 and J is TRBJ2-1; D ambiguous. The TCR originated in a woman in her thirties or forties in good health. The sample was blood. CDR3 coding DNA: TGCGCCAGCAGCCAGACATATTACAATGAGCAGTTCTTC. Translated: CASSQTYYNEQFF.